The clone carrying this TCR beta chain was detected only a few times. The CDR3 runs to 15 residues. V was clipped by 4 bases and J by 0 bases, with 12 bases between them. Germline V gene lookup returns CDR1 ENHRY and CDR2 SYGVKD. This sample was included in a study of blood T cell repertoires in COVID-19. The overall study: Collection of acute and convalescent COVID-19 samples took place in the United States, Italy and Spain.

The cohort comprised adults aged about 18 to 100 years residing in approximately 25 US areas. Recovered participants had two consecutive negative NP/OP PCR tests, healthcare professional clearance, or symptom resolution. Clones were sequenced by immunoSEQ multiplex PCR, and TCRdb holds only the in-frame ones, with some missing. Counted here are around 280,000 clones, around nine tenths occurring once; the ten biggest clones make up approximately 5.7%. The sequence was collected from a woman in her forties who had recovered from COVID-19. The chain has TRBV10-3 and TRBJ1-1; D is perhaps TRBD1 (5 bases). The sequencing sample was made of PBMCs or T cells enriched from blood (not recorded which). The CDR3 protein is CAISATQDLNTEAFF. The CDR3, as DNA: TGTGCCATCAGTGCCACACAGGACCTGAACACTGAAGCTTTCTTT.